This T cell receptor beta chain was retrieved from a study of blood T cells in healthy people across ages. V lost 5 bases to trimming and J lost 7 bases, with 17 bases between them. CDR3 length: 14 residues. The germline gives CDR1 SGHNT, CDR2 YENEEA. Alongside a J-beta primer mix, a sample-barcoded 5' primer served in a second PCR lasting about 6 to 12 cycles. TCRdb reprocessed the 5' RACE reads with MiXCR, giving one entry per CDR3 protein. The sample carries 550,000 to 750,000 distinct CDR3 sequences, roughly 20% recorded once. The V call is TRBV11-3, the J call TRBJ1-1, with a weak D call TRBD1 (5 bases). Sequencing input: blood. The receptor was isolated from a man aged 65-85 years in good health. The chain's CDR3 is CASSPGPGPGEAFF. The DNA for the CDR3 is TGTGCCAGCAGCCCAGGGCCGGGCCCTGGTGAAGCTTTCTTT.